A single sample is the source of the 32 T cell receptor beta chains below, sequenced in a study of blood T cell repertoires in COVID-19. Assay used: immunoSEQ multiplex PCR; TCRdb lists only in-frame clones, some missing. The profile shows 250,000 or so clones, approximately 86% of them singletons. The sequenced sample was peripheral blood. These receptors all come from a woman in her thirties with acute or convalescent COVID-19.

The chain joins TRBV30 to TRBJ2-7; D call uncertain. This CDR3 comprises 14 residues. Trimming took 2 bases from V and 0 from J, leaving 11 bases between them. The germline gives CDR1 GTSNPN, CDR2 SVGIG (reference sequence). The CDR3 loop reads CAWSHTASSYEQYF. CDR3 sequence (DNA): TGTGCCTGGAGTCATACCGCCAGCTCCTACGAGCAGTACTTC.

The rearrangement joins TRBV24-1 to TRBJ2-1; D perhaps matches TRBD2 (6 bases). This CDR3 spans 14 amino acids. From germline, CDR1 is KGHDR and CDR2 SFDVKD. Trimming removed 2 bases at V and 4 bases at J, with 8 bases between. CDR3 sequence (DNA): TGTGCCACCAGTGATTCCCGGGAGTACAATGAGCAGTTCTTC. Protein sequence: CATSDSREYNEQFF.

This sequence joins TRBV15 and TRBJ2-7; 8 nucleotides line up with TRBD1. V dropped 3 bases and J dropped 4; count of bases not matched to a gene: 11. The germline V gene has CDR1 LNHNV and CDR2 YYDKDF (reference sequence). CDR3 length: 16 amino acids. CDR3 in amino acids: CATSSLGQAGSYEQYF. The CDR3 DNA reads TGTGCCACCAGCAGCTTGGGACAGGCGGGTAGTTACGAGCAGTACTTC.

This chain's CDR3 is CASSLGGGLPQHF. CDR3 bases: TGTGCCAGCAGTCTTGGGGGAGGTTTGCCCCAGCATTTT. The V and J genes are TRBV6-2 or TRBV6-3 and TRBJ1-5; D possibly corresponds to TRBD1 (5 bases). Germline CDR1 MNHEY, CDR2 SVGEGT. V was pared by 5 bases and J by 9 bases, with 14 bases between. The CDR3 spans 13 residues.

The chain couples TRBV14 to TRBJ1-2; D is perhaps TRBD1 (5 bases). CDR1 is SGHDN, CDR2 FVKESK, per germline. The ends were cut back, 3 bases at V and 6 bases at J, with 14 bases in the middle. The CDR3 covers 14 residues. The CDR3 here is CASSHLGGWDGYTF. CDR3 nucleotides: TGTGCCAGCAGCCACCTCGGGGGATGGGATGGCTACACCTTC.

The chain is built from TRBV24-1 and TRBJ1-2, with D tentatively TRBD1 (5 bases). In germline, CDR1 is KGHDR, CDR2 SFDVKD. The CDR3 has 14 amino acids. The V end lost 4 bases, the J end lost 0 bases, and 8 bases lay between the germline ends. This CDR3 reads CATSDVDTNYGYTF. For the CDR3, the DNA is TGTGCCACCAGTGACGTGGACACTAACTATGGCTACACCTTC.

CDR3 sequence: CATKGQTAEKLFF. CDR3 bases: TGTGCCACCAAGGGACAAACCGCTGAAAAACTGTTTTTT. The rearrangement joins TRBV15 to TRBJ1-4; TRBD1 might be the D (6 bases). Trimming cost V 7 bases and J 7 bases, with 13 bases left between them. CDR1 LNHNV and CDR2 YYDKDF come from the germline V gene (reference sequence). The CDR3 loop spans 13 amino acids.

The genes are TRBV27 and TRBJ2-1; TRBD1 matches at 7 bases. This CDR3 is built from 15 residues. Germline V gene sequence: CDR1 MNHEY, CDR2 SMNVEV (reference sequence). Unmatched junction bases numbered 10, after V lost 5 bases and J lost 6 bases. DNA of the CDR3: TGTGCCAGCAGTCCCCTTACAGGGGTGGGCAATGAGCAGTTCTTC. Protein product: CASSPLTGVGNEQFF.

The chain joins TRBV27 to TRBJ1-5; D is possibly TRBD1 (6 bases). The ends were cut back, 3 bases at V and 6 bases at J, with 15 bases in the middle. This CDR3 comprises 15 residues. Germline V CDR1 and CDR2: MNHEY, SMNVEV (reference sequence). The CDR3 DNA sequence: TGTGCCAGCAGTTTCACACAGGGCGGGAGTCAGCCCCAGCATTTT. Its translation: CASSFTQGGSQPQHF.

The chain recombines TRBV5-6 with TRBJ1-6; D not certain. The V end lost 2 bases, the J end lost 9 bases, and 12 bases lay between the germline ends. Germline-derived CDR1 and CDR2 are SGHDT and YYEEEE. This CDR3 has 14 residues. In nucleotides, the CDR3 is TGTGCCAGCAGCTTCGACATAAACTTTTCACCCCTCCACTTT. Protein: CASSFDINFSPLHF.

V gene TRBV19 combines with J gene TRBJ2-4; 11 positions match TRBD2. The CDR3 consists of 13 residues. Germline CDR1 and CDR2: LNHDA and SQIVND (reference sequence). The J segment lost 7 bases and the V segment lost 6 bases, leaving 2 bases of the junction unmatched. CDR3 coding DNA: TGTGCCAGTAGGGCTAGCGGGAGGAACATTCAGTACTTC. This gives the protein CASRASGRNIQYF.

The rearrangement joins TRBV15 to TRBJ2-7; D possibly corresponds to TRBD2 (5 bases). The CDR3 has 14 residues. Germline values: CDR1 LNHNV, CDR2 YYDKDF (reference sequence). V lost 1 base, J lost 5 bases, and 12 bases lay in between. The CDR3 nucleotides are TGTGCCACCAGCAGAGTGCCGGGAACCGACGAGCAGTACTTC. It yields the protein CATSRVPGTDEQYF. Full variable domain (rest looked up from reference TRBV15 and TRBJ2-7): DAMVIQNPRYQVTQFGKPVTLSCSQTLNHNVMYWYQQKSSQAPKLLFHYYDKDFNNEADTPDNFQSRRPNTSFCFLDIRSPGLGDTAMYLCATSRVPGTDEQYFGPGTRLTVT.

The rearrangement links TRBV29-1 to TRBJ1-2, with D unclear. The CDR3 contains 11 residues. Germline CDR1 and CDR2: SQVTM and ANQGSEA. V shed 3 bases and J shed 5 bases, with 7 bases lying between them. The DNA of the CDR3 is TGCAGCGTTGAGGGAGATTATGGCTACACCTTC. Its protein product is CSVEGDYGYTF.

The J gene is TRBJ2-7, the V gene TRBV2, with 8 bases aligning to TRBD2. CDR1 SNHLY and CDR2 FYNNEI come from the germline V gene. The CDR3 totals 16 residues. V lost 6 bases and J lost 0; bases outside the gene matches: 10. CDR3 bases: TGTGCCAGCAGGGGGGGATTAGCGGGAAACTCCTACGAGCAGTACTTC. Translation: CASRGGLAGNSYEQYF.

The chain uses TRBV30 and TRBJ2-7; 11 bases line up with TRBD1. CDR1 is GTSNPN and CDR2 is SVGIG in the germline V gene (reference sequence). The CDR3 runs 13 residues. With V trimmed by 5 bases and J by 7 bases, 7 bases remained unmatched. CDR3 sequence: CAWAGTGGGEQYF. In DNA form, the CDR3 reads TGTGCCTGGGCCGGGACAGGGGGAGGAGAGCAGTACTTC.

The rearrangement links TRBV10-3 to TRBJ2-7; D is perhaps TRBD2 (6 bases). V gave up 10 bases and J gave up 3 bases, with 19 bases separating them. The CDR3 length is 14 residues. CDR1 and CDR2 (germline): ENHRY, SYGVKD. CDR3 loop: CATQGGGSVYEQYF. CDR3 nucleotide sequence: TGTGCCACCCAGGGCGGAGGGAGCGTCTACGAGCAGTACTTC.

This clone was seen more than once but under ten times. The rearrangement links TRBV5-6 to TRBJ2-1; the match to TRBD2 covers 14 bases. Germline V CDR1 and CDR2: SGHDT, YYEEEE. The V gene end was trimmed by 0 bases and the J gene end by 0 bases; junction bases not matched to a gene: 5. The CDR3 consists of 19 residues. CDR3 amino acids: CASSLGLAGGPGSYNEQFF. In DNA form, the CDR3 reads TGTGCCAGCAGCTTGGGACTAGCGGGAGGGCCGGGCTCCTACAATGAGCAGTTCTTC.

The chain employs TRBV13 and TRBJ1-1, with D perhaps matching TRBD1 (6 bases). This CDR3 has 17 residues. Between the trimmed V and J ends, which lost 6 bases and 0 bases, there was a span of 20 bases. Looked up from germline, CDR1 is PRHDT and CDR2 is FYEKMQ (reference sequence). The CDR3: CASRAPTDSYMNTEAFF. DNA for the CDR3: TGTGCCAGCAGGGCCCCCACGGACAGCTACATGAACACTGAAGCTTTCTTT. The complete variable domain, with remaining parts taken from reference TRBV13 and TRBJ1-1, reads AAGVIQSPRHLIKEKRETATLKCYPIPRHDTVYWYQQGPGQDPQFLISFYEKMQSDKGSIPDRFSAQQFSDYHSELNMSSLELGDSALYFCASRAPTDSYMNTEAFFGQGTRLTVV.

As DNA, the CDR3 is TGTGCTAGTGGTTCCGGGACAGGGGGGGCAGATACGCAGTATTTT. Its protein product is CASGSGTGGADTQYF. The rearrangement joins TRBV12-5 to TRBJ2-3, with 11 bases lining up with TRBD1. With V trimmed by 4 bases and J by 4 bases, 4 bases remained unmatched. This CDR3 comprises 15 residues. Germline V CDR1 and CDR2: LGHNT, FRNRAP.

The chain links TRBV5-6 to TRBJ2-5; the D is unclear. Germline CDR1 and CDR2: SGHDT and YYEEEE. With 2 bases removed from V and 3 bases from J, the gap between germline ends came to 5 bases. This CDR3 spans 12 amino acids. As DNA, the CDR3 is TGTGCCAGCAGCTTAACAGAAGAGACCCAGTACTTC. Protein product: CASSLTEETQYF.

The chain links TRBV27 to TRBJ2-7; 8 bases agree with TRBD1. J lost 6 bases, V lost 5 bases, and 15 bases had no gene match. This CDR3 contains 16 residues. CDR1 is MNHEY and CDR2 is SMNVEV in the germline V gene (reference sequence). The chain's CDR3 is CASSPFQTGGRGEQYF. In DNA form, the CDR3 reads TGTGCCAGCAGTCCATTCCAAACAGGGGGTAGAGGCGAGCAGTACTTC.

The rearrangement joins TRBV27 to TRBJ1-4; weak D call: TRBD1 (6 bases). This CDR3 is 16 amino acids long. Between the trimmed V and J ends, which lost 2 bases and 5 bases, there was a span of 15 bases. Per the germline V gene, CDR1 is MNHEY and CDR2 is SMNVEV (reference sequence). Written as DNA, the CDR3 is TGTGCCAGCAGTTTAAGTGTGGGACACAAGAATGAAAAACTGTTTTTT. This encodes CASSLSVGHKNEKLFF.

The chain joins TRBV19 to TRBJ2-3; 7 nucleotides line up with TRBD1. Germline V lookup: CDR1 LNHDA, CDR2 SQIVND (reference sequence). V shed 5 bases, J shed 3 bases, and the junction held 8 bases outside the gene matches. This CDR3 region has 15 residues. CDR3 protein: CASSSRTGLTDTQYF. The DNA for the CDR3 is TGTGCCAGTAGTTCCCGGACAGGTTTGACAGATACGCAGTATTTT.

This chain joins TRBV6-2 or TRBV6-3 and TRBJ2-3; the D gene is possibly TRBD2 (6 bases). The CDR3 totals 14 residues. Trimming removed 1 base at V and 5 bases at J, with 10 bases between. CDR1 is MNHEY and CDR2 is SVGEGT in the germline V gene. In DNA form, the CDR3 reads TGTGCCAGCAGTTACTGGAGGGAAGGAGATACGCAGTATTTT. It codes for CASSYWREGDTQYF.

The chain recombines TRBV24-1 with TRBJ1-1, with D unresolved. Germline loops: CDR1 KGHDR, CDR2 SFDVKD. The length of the CDR3 is 11 residues. V gave up 6 bases and J gave up 3 bases, with 4 bases separating them. The CDR3 spells CATSTHTEAFF. The CDR3 nucleotides are TGTGCCACCAGTACTCACACTGAAGCTTTCTTT.

The V gene is TRBV10-3, the J gene TRBJ2-7; 11 nucleotides line up with TRBD1. The V and J ends lost 9 bases and 3 bases, in that order; junction bases with no gene match: 4. The CDR3 has 13 residues. Germline CDR1 ENHRY, CDR2 SYGVKD. The CDR3 sequence: CAIGTGGDYEQYF. As DNA, the CDR3 is TGTGCCATAGGGACAGGGGGAGACTACGAGCAGTACTTC.

This clone has a single count. This rearrangement joins TRBV25-1 to TRBJ1-1; 10 nucleotides line up with TRBD1. CDR1 is MGHDK and CDR2 is SYGVNS in the germline V gene. This CDR3 region has 16 residues. V was pared by 3 bases and J by 3 bases, with 7 bases of the junction left unmatched. The CDR3 sequence: CASSEGTGDMHTEAFF. The DNA for the CDR3 is TGTGCCAGCAGTGAGGGGACAGGGGATATGCACACTGAAGCTTTCTTT.

The gene calls are TRBV7-8 and TRBJ2-6; 11 nucleotides align to TRBD1. Germline trimming cut 4 bases from V and 1 base from J; bases unmatched to any gene: 9. CDR3 length equals 19 residues. Germline CDR1 reads SGHVS; CDR2 reads FQNEAQ. The CDR3 reads CASSWMRTGGASGANVLTF. The CDR3 DNA follows: TGTGCCAGCAGCTGGATGCGGACAGGGGGCGCGTCTGGGGCCAACGTCCTGACTTTC.

The rearrangement joins TRBV25-1 to TRBJ1-2; D is unresolved. CDR1 and CDR2 (germline): MGHDK, SYGVNS. The V end was cut by 7 bases, the J end by 7 bases, with 28 bases between. The CDR3 consists of 17 residues. Written as DNA, the CDR3 is TGTGCCAGCATGTACCCATCCGGGAGCATGTCAATCGGTGGCTACACCTTC. It encodes CASMYPSGSMSIGGYTF.

The rearrangement uses TRBV15 and TRBJ2-2; TRBD1 aligns across 11 bases. The junction had 4 bases not matched to a gene; V was cut back by 7 bases and J by 6 bases. The CDR3 length is 14 residues. Germline values: CDR1 LNHNV, CDR2 YYDKDF (reference sequence). The CDR3 loop is CATIKDRGPGELFF. The CDR3 DNA reads TGTGCCACCATAAAGGACAGGGGGCCCGGGGAGCTGTTTTTT.

The rearrangement uses TRBV5-1 and TRBJ2-5; D is perhaps TRBD2 (6 bases). CDR3 size: 16 residues. Trimming took 0 bases from V and 0 from J, leaving 12 bases between them. The germline V gene has CDR1 SGHRS and CDR2 YFSETQ. CDR3 bases: TGCGCCAGCAGCTTGGGGCTACTAGCAGACCAAGAGACCCAGTACTTC. Encoded protein: CASSLGLLADQETQYF.

The V gene is TRBV6-5, the J gene TRBJ2-7; the D gene is possibly TRBD1 (6 bases). Trimming stripped 3 bases from V and 2 bases from J, with 8 bases between. The CDR3 totals 13 residues. Germline V lookup: CDR1 MNHEY, CDR2 SVGAGI. CDR3 in amino acids: CASSYGGPYEQYF. The CDR3 nucleotides read TGTGCCAGCAGTTATGGGGGCCCCTACGAGCAGTACTTC.